This T cell receptor (beta chain) was found in a study of shared clonotypes between healthy human individuals. This clone was observed a few times. Some clones are missing from TCRdb's copy, which holds only in-frame ones; the method was immunoSEQ multiplex PCR. The sample contains roughly 760,000 clones, around 67% of which appear only once. This receptor was taken from a woman aged 30 to 39 in good health. Sequenced sample: memory CD4+ T cells sorted from blood. The subset: CD45RA-negative fraction.

CDR3: CASSATGKHNEKLFF. Written as DNA, the CDR3 is TGTGCCAGCAGTGCAACGGGAAAACATAATGAAAAACTGTTTTTT. V usage is TRBV6-1 and J usage is TRBJ1-4, with D hard to call. The CDR3 has 15 residues. Trimming left V 4 bases short and J 4 bases short, with 13 bases between. The germline CDR1 and CDR2 sequences are MNHNS and SASEGT.